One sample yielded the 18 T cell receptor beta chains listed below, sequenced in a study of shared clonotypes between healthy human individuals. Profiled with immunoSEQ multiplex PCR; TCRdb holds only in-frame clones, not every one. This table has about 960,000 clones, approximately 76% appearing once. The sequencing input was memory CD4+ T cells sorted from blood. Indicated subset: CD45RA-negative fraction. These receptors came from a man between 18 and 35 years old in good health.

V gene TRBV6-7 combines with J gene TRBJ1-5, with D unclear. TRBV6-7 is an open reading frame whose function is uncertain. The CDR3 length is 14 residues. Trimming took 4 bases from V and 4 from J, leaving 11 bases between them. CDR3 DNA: TGTGCCAGCAGTTGCCAGATACCAAATCAGCCCCAGCATTTT. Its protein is CASSCQIPNQPQHF.

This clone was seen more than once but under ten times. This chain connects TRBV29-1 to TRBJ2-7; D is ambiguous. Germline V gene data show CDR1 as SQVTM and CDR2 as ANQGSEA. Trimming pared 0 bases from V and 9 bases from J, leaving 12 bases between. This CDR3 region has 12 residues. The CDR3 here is CSVEEGTGGQYF. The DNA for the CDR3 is TGCAGCGTTGAAGAAGGAACGGGTGGGCAGTACTTC.

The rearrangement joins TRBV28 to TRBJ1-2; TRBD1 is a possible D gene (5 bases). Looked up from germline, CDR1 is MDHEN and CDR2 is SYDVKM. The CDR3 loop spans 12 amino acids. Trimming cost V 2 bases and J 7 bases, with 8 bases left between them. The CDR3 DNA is TGTGCCAGCAGTTTAAACAGGATTGGCTACACCTTC. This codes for CASSLNRIGYTF.

CDR3 nucleotides: TGTGCCAGCAGCTTCGACTCCTACGGGGAGCAGTACTTC. Translated: CASSFDSYGEQYF. This chain links TRBV7-8 with TRBJ2-7; no definite D call. Germline V gives CDR1 SGHVS, CDR2 FQNEAQ. The CDR3 spans 13 residues. The V end was cut by 3 bases, the J end by 7 bases, with 13 bases between.

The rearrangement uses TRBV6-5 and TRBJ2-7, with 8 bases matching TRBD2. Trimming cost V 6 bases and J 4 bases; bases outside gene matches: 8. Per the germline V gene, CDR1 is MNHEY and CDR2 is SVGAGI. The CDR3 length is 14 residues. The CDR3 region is CASSSGTRGYEQYF. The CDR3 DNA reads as TGTGCCAGCAGCTCCGGGACTAGAGGTTACGAGCAGTACTTC.

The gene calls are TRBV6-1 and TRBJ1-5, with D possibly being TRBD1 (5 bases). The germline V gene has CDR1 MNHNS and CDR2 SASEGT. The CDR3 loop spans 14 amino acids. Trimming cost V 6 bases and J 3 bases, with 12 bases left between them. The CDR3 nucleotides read TGTGCCAGCAGCCCAGGGCACCCCAATCAGCCCCAGCATTTT. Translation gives CASSPGHPNQPQHF.

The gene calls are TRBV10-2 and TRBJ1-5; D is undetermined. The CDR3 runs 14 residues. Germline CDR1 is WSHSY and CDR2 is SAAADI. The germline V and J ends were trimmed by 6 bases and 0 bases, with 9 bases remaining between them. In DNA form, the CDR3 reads TGCGCCAGCAGGGGAGATCTTAGCAATCAGCCCCAGCATTTT. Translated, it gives CASRGDLSNQPQHF.

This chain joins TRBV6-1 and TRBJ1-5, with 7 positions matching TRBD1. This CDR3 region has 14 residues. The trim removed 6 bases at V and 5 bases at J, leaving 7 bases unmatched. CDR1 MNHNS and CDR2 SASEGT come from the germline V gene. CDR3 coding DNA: TGTGCCAGCAGGGAGGGACAGAACTATCAGCCCCAGCATTTT. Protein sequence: CASREGQNYQPQHF.

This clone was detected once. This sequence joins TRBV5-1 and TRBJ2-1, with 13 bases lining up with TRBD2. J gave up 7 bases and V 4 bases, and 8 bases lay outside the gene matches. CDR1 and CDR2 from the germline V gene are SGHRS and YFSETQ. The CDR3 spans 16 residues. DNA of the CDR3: TGCGCCAGCAGCCTGCGGACTAGCGGGGGAACTAATGAGCAGTTCTTC. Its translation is CASSLRTSGGTNEQFF.

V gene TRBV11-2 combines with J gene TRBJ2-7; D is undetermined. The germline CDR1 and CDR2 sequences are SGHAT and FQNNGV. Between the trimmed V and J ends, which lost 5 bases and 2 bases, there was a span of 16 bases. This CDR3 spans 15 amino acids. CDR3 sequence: CASSPLTTTTYEQYF. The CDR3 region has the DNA TGTGCCAGCAGCCCCCTAACTACCACCACCTACGAGCAGTACTTC.

DNA for the CDR3: TGTGCCAGCAGCTTAGATTGGGACAGGCCAGAGCCCTCTGGAAACACCATATATTTT. Translation: CASSLDWDRPEPSGNTIYF. The rearrangement uses TRBV11-2 and TRBJ1-3; TRBD1 aligns across 8 bases. Germline V gives CDR1 SGHAT, CDR2 FQNNGV. The CDR3 is 19 residues long. Germline trimming cut 0 bases from V and 0 bases from J; bases unmatched to any gene: 10.

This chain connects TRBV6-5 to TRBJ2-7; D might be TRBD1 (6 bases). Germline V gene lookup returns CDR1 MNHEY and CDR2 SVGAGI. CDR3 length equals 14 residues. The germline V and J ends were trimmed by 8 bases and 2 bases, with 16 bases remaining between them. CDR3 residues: CASCASTGTYEQYF. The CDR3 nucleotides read TGTGCCAGCTGCGCTAGTACAGGGACCTACGAGCAGTACTTC.

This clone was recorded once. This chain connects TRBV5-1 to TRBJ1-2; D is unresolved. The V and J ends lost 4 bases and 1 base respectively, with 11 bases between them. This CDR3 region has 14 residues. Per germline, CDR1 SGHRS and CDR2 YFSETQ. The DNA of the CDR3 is TGCGCCAGCAGCCTAAGCACTCTTAACTATGGCTACACCTTC. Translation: CASSLSTLNYGYTF. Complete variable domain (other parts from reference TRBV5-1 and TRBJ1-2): KAGVTQTPRYLIKTRGQQVTLSCSPISGHRSVSWYQQTPGQGLQFLFEYFSETQRNKGNFPGRFSGRQFSNSRSEMNVSTLELGDSALYLCASSLSTLNYGYTFGSGTRLTVV.

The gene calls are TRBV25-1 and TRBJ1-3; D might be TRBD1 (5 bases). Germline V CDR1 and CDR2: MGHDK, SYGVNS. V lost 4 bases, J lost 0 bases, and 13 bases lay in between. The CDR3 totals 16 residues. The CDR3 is CASSGGKVSSGNTIYF. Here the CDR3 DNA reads TGTGCCAGCAGTGGGGGGAAGGTGAGCTCTGGAAACACCATATATTTT. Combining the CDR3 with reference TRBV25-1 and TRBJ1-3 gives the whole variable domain EADIYQTPRYLVIGTGKKITLECSQTMGHDKMYWYQQDPGMELHLIHYSYGVNSTEKGDLSSESTVSRIRTEHFPLTLESARPSHTSQYLCASSGGKVSSGNTIYFGEGSWLTVV.

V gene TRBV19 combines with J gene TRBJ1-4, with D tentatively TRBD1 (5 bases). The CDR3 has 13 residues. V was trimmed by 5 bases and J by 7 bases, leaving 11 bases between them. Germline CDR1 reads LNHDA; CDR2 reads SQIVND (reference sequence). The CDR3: CASSATRGEKLFF. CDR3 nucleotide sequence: TGTGCCAGTAGTGCTACGAGGGGTGAAAAACTGTTTTTT.

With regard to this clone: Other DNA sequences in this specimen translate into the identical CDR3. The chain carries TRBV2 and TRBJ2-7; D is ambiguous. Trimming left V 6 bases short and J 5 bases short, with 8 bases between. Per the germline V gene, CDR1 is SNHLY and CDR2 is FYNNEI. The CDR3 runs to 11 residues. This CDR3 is CASRARHEQYF. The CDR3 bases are TGTGCCAGCAGGGCTCGTCACGAGCAGTACTTC.

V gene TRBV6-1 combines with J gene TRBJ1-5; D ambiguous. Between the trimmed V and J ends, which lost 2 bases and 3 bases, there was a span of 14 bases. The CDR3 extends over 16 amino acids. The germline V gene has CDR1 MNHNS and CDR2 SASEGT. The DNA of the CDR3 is TGTGCCAGCAGTGAATGGTTACGGACGGTCAATCAGCCCCAGCATTTT. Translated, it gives CASSEWLRTVNQPQHF.

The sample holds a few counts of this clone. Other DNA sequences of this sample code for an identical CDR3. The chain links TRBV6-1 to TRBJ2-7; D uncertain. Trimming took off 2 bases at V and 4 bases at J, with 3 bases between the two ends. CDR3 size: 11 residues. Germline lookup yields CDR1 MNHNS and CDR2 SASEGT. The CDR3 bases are TGTGCCAGCAGTGAAAGGTACGAGCAGTACTTC. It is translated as CASSERYEQYF.